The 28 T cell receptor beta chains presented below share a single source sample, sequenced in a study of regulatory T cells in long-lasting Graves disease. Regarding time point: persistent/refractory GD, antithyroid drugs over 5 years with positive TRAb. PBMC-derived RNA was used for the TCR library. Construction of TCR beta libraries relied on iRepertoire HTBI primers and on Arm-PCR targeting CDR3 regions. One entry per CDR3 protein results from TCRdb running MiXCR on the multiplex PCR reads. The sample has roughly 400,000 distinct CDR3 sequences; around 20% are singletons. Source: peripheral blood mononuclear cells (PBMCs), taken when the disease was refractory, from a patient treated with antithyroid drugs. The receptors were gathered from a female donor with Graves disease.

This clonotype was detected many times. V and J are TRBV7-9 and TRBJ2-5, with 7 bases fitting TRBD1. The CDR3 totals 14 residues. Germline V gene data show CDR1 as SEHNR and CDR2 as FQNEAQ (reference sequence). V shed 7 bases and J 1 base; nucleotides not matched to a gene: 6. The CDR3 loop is CASNDRDSQETQYF. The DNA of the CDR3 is TGTGCCAGCAACGACAGGGATTCCCAAGAGACCCAGTACTTC.

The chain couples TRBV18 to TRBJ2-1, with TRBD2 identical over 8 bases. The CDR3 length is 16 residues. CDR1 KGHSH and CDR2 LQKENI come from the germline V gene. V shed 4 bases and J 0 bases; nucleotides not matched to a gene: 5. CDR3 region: CASSQNSGVSYNEQFF. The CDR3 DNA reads TGTGCCAGCTCACAAAATAGCGGGGTCTCCTACAATGAGCAGTTCTTC.

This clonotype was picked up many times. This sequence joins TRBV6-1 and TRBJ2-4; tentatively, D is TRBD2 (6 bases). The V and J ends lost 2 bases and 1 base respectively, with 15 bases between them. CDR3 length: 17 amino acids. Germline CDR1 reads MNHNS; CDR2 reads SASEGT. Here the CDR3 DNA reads TGTGCCAGCAGTGAATCCGTGACTAGTGTGGCCAAAAACATTCAGTACTTC. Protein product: CASSESVTSVAKNIQYF.

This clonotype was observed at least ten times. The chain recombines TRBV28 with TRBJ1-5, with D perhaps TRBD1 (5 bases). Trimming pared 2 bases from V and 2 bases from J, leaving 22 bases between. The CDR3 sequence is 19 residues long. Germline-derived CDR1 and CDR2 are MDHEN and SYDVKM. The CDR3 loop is CASSLGAMGDPIRNQPQHF. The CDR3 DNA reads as TGTGCCAGCAGTTTAGGTGCCATGGGGGACCCAATTCGCAATCAGCCCCAGCATTTT.

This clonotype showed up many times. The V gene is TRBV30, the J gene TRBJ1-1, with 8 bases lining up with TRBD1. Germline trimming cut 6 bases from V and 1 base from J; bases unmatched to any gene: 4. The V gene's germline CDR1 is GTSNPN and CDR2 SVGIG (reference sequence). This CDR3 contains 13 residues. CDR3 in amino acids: CACTQGGNTEAFF. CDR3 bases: TGTGCCTGTACACAGGGGGGGAACACTGAAGCTTTCTTT.

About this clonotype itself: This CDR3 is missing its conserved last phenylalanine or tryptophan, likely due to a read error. The CDR3: CATLTTDDRGVYEQYL. CDR3 bases: TGTGCCACCCTAACGACCGATGACAGGGGTGTCTACGAGCAGTACCTC. The rearrangement links TRBV10-3 to TRBJ2-7, with 8 bases lining up with TRBD1. Germline CDR1 reads ENHRY; CDR2 reads SYGVKD. The CDR3 runs 16 residues. J gave up 3 bases and V 10 bases, and 17 bases lay outside the gene matches.

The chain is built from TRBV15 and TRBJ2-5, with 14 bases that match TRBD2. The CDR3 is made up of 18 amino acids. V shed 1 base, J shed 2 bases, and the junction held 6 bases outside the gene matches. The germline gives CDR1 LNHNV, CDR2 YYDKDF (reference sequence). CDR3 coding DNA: TGTGCCACCAGCAGAGTAGAGGGACTAGCGGGAGAGCAAGAGACCCAGTACTTC. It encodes CATSRVEGLAGEQETQYF.

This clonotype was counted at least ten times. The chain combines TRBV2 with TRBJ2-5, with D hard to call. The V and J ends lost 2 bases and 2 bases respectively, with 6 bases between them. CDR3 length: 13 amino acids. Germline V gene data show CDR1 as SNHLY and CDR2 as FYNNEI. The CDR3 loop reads CASSERLQETQYF. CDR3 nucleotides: TGTGCCAGCAGTGAACGGTTACAAGAGACCCAGTACTTC.

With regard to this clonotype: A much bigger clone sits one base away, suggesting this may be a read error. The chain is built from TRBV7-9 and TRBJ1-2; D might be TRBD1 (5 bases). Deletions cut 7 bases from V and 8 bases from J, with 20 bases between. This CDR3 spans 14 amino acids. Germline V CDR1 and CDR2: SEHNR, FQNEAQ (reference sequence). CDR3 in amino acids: CASTPGGGTGGYTF. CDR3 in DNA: TGTGCCAGCACCCCAGGAGGCGGGACGGGGGGCTACACCTTC.

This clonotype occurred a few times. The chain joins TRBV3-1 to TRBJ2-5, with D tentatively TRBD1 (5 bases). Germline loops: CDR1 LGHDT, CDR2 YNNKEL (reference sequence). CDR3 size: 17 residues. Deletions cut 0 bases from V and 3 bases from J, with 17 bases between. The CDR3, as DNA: TGTGCCAGCAGCCAAGATCCTTTAAAATACAGGAAAGAGACCCAGTACTTC. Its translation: CASSQDPLKYRKETQYF.

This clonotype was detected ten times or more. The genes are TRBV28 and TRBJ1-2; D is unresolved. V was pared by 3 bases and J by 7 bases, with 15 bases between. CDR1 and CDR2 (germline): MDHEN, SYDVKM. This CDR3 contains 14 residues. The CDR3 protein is CASSFGEGTSGYTF. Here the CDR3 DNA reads TGTGCCAGCAGTTTCGGTGAGGGCACCAGTGGCTACACCTTC.

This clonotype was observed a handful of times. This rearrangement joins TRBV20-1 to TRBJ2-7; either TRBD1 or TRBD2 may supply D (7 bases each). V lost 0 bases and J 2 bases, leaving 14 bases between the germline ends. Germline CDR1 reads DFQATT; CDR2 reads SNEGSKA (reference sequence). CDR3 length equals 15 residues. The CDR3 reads CSARDRQGGTYEQYF. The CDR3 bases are TGCAGTGCTAGAGATAGGCAGGGGGGGACCTACGAGCAGTACTTC.

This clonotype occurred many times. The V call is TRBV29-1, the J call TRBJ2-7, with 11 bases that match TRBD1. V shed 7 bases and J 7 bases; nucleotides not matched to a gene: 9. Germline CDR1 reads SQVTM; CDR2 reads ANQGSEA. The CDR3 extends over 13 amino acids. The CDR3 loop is CSAGQGASLEQYF. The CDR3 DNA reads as TGCAGCGCCGGACAGGGGGCTTCTCTTGAGCAGTACTTC.

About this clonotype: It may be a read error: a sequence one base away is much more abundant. CDR3 nucleotides: TGTGCCAGCAGTTATGCGGGAGGGGCCTACGAGCAGTACTTC. It specifies CASSYAGGAYEQYF. The V and J genes are TRBV28 and TRBJ2-7; 9 bases are a match to TRBD2. V dropped 4 bases and J dropped 2; count of bases not matched to a gene: 3. Germline lookup yields CDR1 MDHEN and CDR2 SYDVKM. The CDR3 loop spans 14 amino acids.

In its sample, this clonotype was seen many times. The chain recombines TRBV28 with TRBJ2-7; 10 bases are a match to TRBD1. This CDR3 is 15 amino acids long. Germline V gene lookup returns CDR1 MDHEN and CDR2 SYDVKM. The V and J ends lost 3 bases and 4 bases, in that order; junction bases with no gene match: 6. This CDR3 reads CASSFGTGVFYEQYF. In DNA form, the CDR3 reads TGTGCCAGCAGTTTTGGGACAGGGGTATTTTACGAGCAGTACTTC. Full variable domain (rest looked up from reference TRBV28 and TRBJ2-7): DVKVTQSSRYLVKRTGEKVFLECVQDMDHENMFWYRQDPGLGLRLIYFSYDVKMKEKGDIPEGYSVSREKKERFSLILESASTNQTSMYLCASSFGTGVFYEQYFGPGTRLTVT.

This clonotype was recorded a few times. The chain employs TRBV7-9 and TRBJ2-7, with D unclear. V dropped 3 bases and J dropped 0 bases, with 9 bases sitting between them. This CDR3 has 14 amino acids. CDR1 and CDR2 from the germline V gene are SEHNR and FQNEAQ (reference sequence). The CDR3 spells CASSFTGSSYEQYF. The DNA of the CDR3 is TGTGCCAGCAGCTTCACCGGGTCCTCCTACGAGCAGTACTTC.

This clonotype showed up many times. The CDR3 protein is CSATVRTSGQETQYF. The CDR3 region has the DNA TGCAGTGCTACCGTTAGGACTAGCGGACAAGAGACCCAGTACTTC. This sequence joins TRBV20-1 and TRBJ2-5; TRBD2 matches 10 bases. The CDR3 loop spans 15 amino acids. V shed 4 bases and J 2 bases; nucleotides not matched to a gene: 7. CDR1 and CDR2 from the germline V gene are DFQATT and SNEGSKA (reference sequence).

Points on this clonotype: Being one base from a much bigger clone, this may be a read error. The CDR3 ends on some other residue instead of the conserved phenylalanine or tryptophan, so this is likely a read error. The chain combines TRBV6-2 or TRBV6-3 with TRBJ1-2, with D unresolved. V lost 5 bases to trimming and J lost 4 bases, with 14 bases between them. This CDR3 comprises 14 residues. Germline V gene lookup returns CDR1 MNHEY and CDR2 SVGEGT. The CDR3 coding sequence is TGTGCCAGCAGTACCGGTCTGGGCGGCTATGGCTACACCCTC. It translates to CASSTGLGGYGYTL.

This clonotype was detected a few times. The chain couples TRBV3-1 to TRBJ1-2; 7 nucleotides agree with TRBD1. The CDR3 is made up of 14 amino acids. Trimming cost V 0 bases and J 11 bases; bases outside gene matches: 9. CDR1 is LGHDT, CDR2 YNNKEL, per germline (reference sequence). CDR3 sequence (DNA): TGTGCCAGCAGCCAAGACCATCCGGGGACAGATTACACCTTC. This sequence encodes CASSQDHPGTDYTF.

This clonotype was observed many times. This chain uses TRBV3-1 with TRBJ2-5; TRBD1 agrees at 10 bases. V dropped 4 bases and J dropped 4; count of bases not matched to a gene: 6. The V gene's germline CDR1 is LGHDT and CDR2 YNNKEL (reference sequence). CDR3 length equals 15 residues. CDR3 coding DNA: TGTGCCAGCAGCCTAAAGACAGGGGGCGGAGAGACCCAGTACTTC. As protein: CASSLKTGGGETQYF.

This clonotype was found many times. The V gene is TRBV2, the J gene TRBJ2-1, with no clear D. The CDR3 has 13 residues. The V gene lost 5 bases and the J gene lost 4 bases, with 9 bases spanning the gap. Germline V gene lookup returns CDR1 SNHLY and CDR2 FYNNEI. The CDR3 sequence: CASSPGRYNEQFF. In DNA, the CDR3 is TGTGCCAGCAGTCCGGGTCGGTACAATGAGCAGTTCTTC.

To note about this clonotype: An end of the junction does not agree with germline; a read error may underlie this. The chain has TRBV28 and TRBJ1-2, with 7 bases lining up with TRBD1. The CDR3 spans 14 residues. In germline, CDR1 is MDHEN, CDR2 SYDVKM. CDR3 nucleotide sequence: TGTGCCAGCAGTGACCCGGGACAGAACTGTGGCTACACCTTC. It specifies CASSDPGQNCGYTF.

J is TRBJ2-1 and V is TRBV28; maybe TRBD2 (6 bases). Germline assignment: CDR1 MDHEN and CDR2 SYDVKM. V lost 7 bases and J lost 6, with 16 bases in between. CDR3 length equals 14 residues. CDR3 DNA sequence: TGTGCCAGCACCCCACGGGGGATTACCAATGAGCAGTTCTTC. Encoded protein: CASTPRGITNEQFF. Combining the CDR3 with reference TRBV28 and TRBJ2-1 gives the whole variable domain DVKVTQSSRYLVKRTGEKVFLECVQDMDHENMFWYRQDPGLGLRLIYFSYDVKMKEKGDIPEGYSVSREKKERFSLILESASTNQTSMYLCASTPRGITNEQFFGPGTRLTVL.

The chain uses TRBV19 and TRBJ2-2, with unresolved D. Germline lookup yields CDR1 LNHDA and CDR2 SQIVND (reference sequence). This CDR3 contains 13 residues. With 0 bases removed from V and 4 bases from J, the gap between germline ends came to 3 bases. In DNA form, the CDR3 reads TGTGCCAGTAGTATAGACCCCACCGGGGAGCTGTTTTTT. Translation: CASSIDPTGELFF.

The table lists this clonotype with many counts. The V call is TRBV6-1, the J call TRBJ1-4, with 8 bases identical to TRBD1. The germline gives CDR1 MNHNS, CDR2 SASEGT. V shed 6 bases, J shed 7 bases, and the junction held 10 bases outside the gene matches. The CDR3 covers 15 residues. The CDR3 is CASRDIQGASEKLFF. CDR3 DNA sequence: TGTGCCAGCAGGGACATCCAGGGGGCGAGTGAAAAACTGTTTTTT.

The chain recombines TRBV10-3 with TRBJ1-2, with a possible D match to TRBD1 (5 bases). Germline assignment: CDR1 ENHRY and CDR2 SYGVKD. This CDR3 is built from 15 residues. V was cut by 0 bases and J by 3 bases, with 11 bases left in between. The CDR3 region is CAISESSGRYYGYTF. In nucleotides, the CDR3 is TGTGCCATCAGTGAGTCGTCAGGGAGATACTATGGCTACACCTTC.

CDR3 sequence (DNA): TGTGCCAGTAGTGGACTCAGCGGCAGGAGGACCTACAATGAGCAGTTCTTC. Translation gives CASSGLSGRRTYNEQFF. The J gene is TRBJ2-1, the V gene TRBV19, with D perhaps TRBD2 (5 bases). The CDR3 loop spans 17 amino acids. The V and J ends lost 5 bases and 2 bases respectively, with 19 bases between them. The germline V gene has CDR1 LNHDA and CDR2 SQIVND (reference sequence).

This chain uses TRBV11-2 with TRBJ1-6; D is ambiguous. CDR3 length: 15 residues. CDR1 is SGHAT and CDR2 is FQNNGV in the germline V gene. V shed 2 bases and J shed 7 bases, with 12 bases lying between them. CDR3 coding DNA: TGTGCCAGCAGCTTACGGATAGATCCCAATTCACCCCTCCACTTT. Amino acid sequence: CASSLRIDPNSPLHF.